One and the same sample provided the 23 T cell receptor beta chains below, sequenced in a study of graft-versus-host responses after intestinal transplantation. TCRdb's copy holds only in-frame clones and misses some; the assay was immunoSEQ multiplex PCR. Of about 25,000 clones detected, approximately 95% appear once; the ten largest clones hold around 0.56%. The starting material was PBMCs, obtained 156 days after intestinal transplant. The receptor set was obtained from a human patient who received an intestinal transplant, so some T cells may come from the graft donor.

Comment on this clone: A junction boundary mismatches the germline segment, possibly from a read error. The J gene is TRBJ2-1, the V gene TRBV11-2, with TRBD2 identical over 9 bases. The CDR3 has 15 residues. Germline values: CDR1 SGHAT, CDR2 FQNNGV. CDR3: CASGLGPSGMGEQFF. CDR3 coding DNA: TGTGCCAGCGGCTTAGGTCCTAGCGGGATGGGCGAGCAGTTCTTC.

J is TRBJ1-2 and V is TRBV5-1; D is ambiguous. The V and J ends lost 0 bases and 6 bases respectively, with 9 bases between them. The germline V gene encodes CDR1 SGHRS and CDR2 YFSETQ. This CDR3 is built from 13 residues. CDR3: CASSLGPPHGYTF. CDR3 DNA: TGCGCCAGCAGCTTGGGGCCCCCCCATGGCTACACCTTC.

Notes on this clone: One junction end does not reproduce the germline sequence, and a read error may be involved. The rearrangement uses TRBV10-3 and TRBJ2-7; D may correspond to TRBD1 or TRBD2 (5 bases each). The CDR3 extends over 14 amino acids. The germline V gene has CDR1 ENHRY and CDR2 SYGVKD. The CDR3 DNA is TGTGCCATCAGTGAACCGGGACGAAGCTACGCGCAGTACTTC. It yields the protein CAISEPGRSYAQYF.

This clone was recorded once. The J gene is TRBJ2-7, the V gene TRBV28, with 11 positions matching TRBD2. V lost 6 bases, J lost 1 base, and 5 bases stayed unmatched. This CDR3 contains 15 residues. CDR1 is MDHEN and CDR2 is SYDVKM in the germline V gene. This CDR3 is CASSRLAGLSYEQYF. The CDR3 DNA is TGTGCCAGCAGCCGACTAGCGGGGCTTTCCTACGAGCAGTACTTC.

The J gene is TRBJ2-2, the V gene TRBV6-1; D is unclear. V shed 3 bases and J shed 1 base, with 6 bases lying between them. The CDR3 sequence is 14 residues long. CDR1 and CDR2 from the germline V gene are MNHNS and SASEGT. The CDR3 region is CASSEIQNTGELFF. Written as DNA, the CDR3 is TGTGCCAGCAGTGAGATACAGAACACCGGGGAGCTGTTTTTT.

This clone was observed once. The V gene is TRBV6-1, the J gene TRBJ2-1; TRBD2 aligns across 10 bases. This CDR3 has 14 amino acids. Germline V gene lookup returns CDR1 MNHNS and CDR2 SASEGT. The J segment lost 10 bases and the V segment lost 8 bases, leaving 11 bases of the junction unmatched. CDR3 nucleotides: TGTGCCAGCCGATTGCTAGCGGGGGTCTGGGAGCAGTTCTTC. This gives the protein CASRLLAGVWEQFF.

This chain links TRBV5-6 with TRBJ2-1; D is unresolved. CDR1 is SGHDT, CDR2 YYEEEE, per germline. Trimming shortened V by 3 bases and J by 7 bases, and 20 bases separated the two germline ends. The CDR3 spans 16 residues. CDR3 nucleotide sequence: TGTGCCAGCAGCTCCCCACGCTTAAGCGTAAGTAATGAGCAGTTCTTC. Amino acids: CASSSPRLSVSNEQFF.

This chain connects TRBV29-1 to TRBJ1-5; TRBD1 agrees at 7 bases. Trimming cost V 6 bases and J 3 bases; bases outside gene matches: 5. Germline V gene lookup returns CDR1 SQVTM and CDR2 ANQGSEA. The CDR3 is 13 amino acids. The CDR3 DNA sequence: TGCAGCGTCGCAGGGGGGTTCAATCAGCCCCAGCATTTT. Protein product: CSVAGGFNQPQHF.

The V and J genes are TRBV4-1 and TRBJ1-1; no clear D. The CDR3 covers 13 residues. CDR1 is MGHRA, CDR2 YSYEKL, per germline. The V end lost 0 bases, the J end lost 8 bases, and 10 bases lay between the germline ends. The CDR3 coding sequence is TGCGCCAGCAGCCAAGAAGTCCTTATGGAAGCTTTCTTT. Protein product: CASSQEVLMEAFF.

V gene TRBV27 combines with J gene TRBJ1-1; tentatively, D is TRBD1 (6 bases). V lost 3 bases to trimming and J lost 5 bases, with 10 bases between them. This CDR3 contains 13 residues. Germline lookup yields CDR1 MNHEY and CDR2 SMNVEV (reference sequence). This CDR3 reads CASSFEGVTEAFF. CDR3 DNA: TGTGCCAGCAGTTTTGAGGGGGTTACTGAAGCTTTCTTT.

The rearrangement links TRBV4-3 to TRBJ1-2; weak D call: TRBD1 (5 bases). The germline V gene encodes CDR1 LGHNA and CDR2 YSLEER. V dropped 0 bases and J dropped 8 bases, with 13 bases sitting between them. The CDR3 spans 14 residues. CDR3 in amino acids: CASSQDRGRAGYTF. The CDR3 DNA reads TGCGCCAGCAGCCAAGATCGGGGCAGGGCGGGCTACACCTTC.

The chain employs TRBV6-1 and TRBJ1-5, with D perhaps TRBD1 (6 bases). Germline CDR1 reads MNHNS; CDR2 reads SASEGT. The CDR3 totals 13 residues. V shed 6 bases and J shed 7 bases, with 13 bases lying between them. The DNA of the CDR3 is TGTGCCAGCAGCCCAGGACAGAGGCAGCCCCAGCATTTT. It specifies CASSPGQRQPQHF.

The chain recombines TRBV30 with TRBJ2-1; 8 nucleotides match TRBD2. This CDR3 is 16 amino acids long. CDR1 and CDR2 (germline): GTSNPN, SVGIG (reference sequence). V dropped 5 bases and J dropped 2; count of bases not matched to a gene: 11. The CDR3 loop reads CAWGLGSGSAYNEQFF. Written as DNA, the CDR3 is TGTGCCTGGGGCCTGGGAAGCGGGAGCGCCTACAATGAGCAGTTCTTC. Using reference TRBV30 and TRBJ2-1 for the parts outside the CDR3, the full variable domain is SQTIHQWPATLVQPVGSPLSLECTVEGTSNPNLYWYRQAAGRGLQLLFYSVGIGQISSEVPQNLSASRPQDRQFILSSKKLLLSDSGFYLCAWGLGSGSAYNEQFFGPGTRLTVL.

V gene TRBV11-2 combines with J gene TRBJ2-4, with D uncertain. The V gene lost 3 bases and the J gene lost 0 bases, with 6 bases spanning the gap. The CDR3 covers 14 residues. Germline values: CDR1 SGHAT, CDR2 FQNNGV. CDR3 sequence: CASSFQLAKNIQYF. The CDR3, as DNA: TGTGCCAGCAGCTTTCAGTTAGCCAAAAACATTCAGTACTTC.

The chain is built from TRBV9 and TRBJ2-7, with 8 bases lining up with TRBD2. The trim removed 3 bases at V and 2 bases at J, leaving 4 bases unmatched. CDR3 length equals 14 residues. Per germline, CDR1 SGDLS and CDR2 YYNGEE. CDR3 region: CASSAQLAAYEQYF. For the CDR3, the DNA is TGTGCCAGCAGCGCCCAACTAGCGGCCTACGAGCAGTACTTC.

The gene calls are TRBV7-6 and TRBJ2-5, with unresolved D. The CDR3 spans 12 residues. Per germline, CDR1 SGHVS and CDR2 FNYEAQ. Trimming removed 2 bases at V and 5 bases at J, with 6 bases between. This CDR3 reads CASSLIWETQYF. The CDR3 DNA reads as TGTGCCAGCAGCTTAATTTGGGAGACCCAGTACTTC.

The J gene is TRBJ2-2, the V gene TRBV30, with D perhaps matching TRBD2 (6 bases). There are 13 residues in the CDR3. Germline CDR1 GTSNPN, CDR2 SVGIG (reference sequence). Trimming pared 2 bases from V and 7 bases from J, leaving 11 bases between. The CDR3 sequence is CAWSSLADGELFF. CDR3 DNA: TGTGCCTGGAGTTCCTTAGCGGACGGGGAGCTGTTTTTT.

The chain combines TRBV9 with TRBJ1-2; TRBD1 agrees at 10 bases. V was clipped by 4 bases and J by 7 bases; unmatched bases: 13. From germline, CDR1 is SGDLS and CDR2 YYNGEE. The CDR3 is 16 amino acids. This CDR3 is CASSYLTGGELFGYTF. The CDR3 DNA reads TGTGCCAGCAGCTACTTGACAGGGGGCGAGCTTTTTGGCTACACCTTC.

This chain connects TRBV11-2 to TRBJ1-2; the D is unclear. The CDR3 contains 12 residues. The germline gives CDR1 SGHAT, CDR2 FQNNGV. V lost 1 base and J lost 7, with 7 bases in between. The CDR3 is CASSLGTSGYTF. The CDR3 region has the DNA TGTGCCAGCAGCTTAGGGACTAGTGGCTACACCTTC. Full variable domain (missing parts from reference TRBV11-2 and TRBJ1-2): EAGVAQSPRYKIIEKRQSVAFWCNPISGHATLYWYQQILGQGPKLLIQFQNNGVVDDSQLPKDRFSAERLKGVDSTLKIQPAKLEDSAVYLCASSLGTSGYTFGSGTRLTVV.

The chain links TRBV20-1 to TRBJ2-3, with no clear D. The CDR3 is 11 residues long. CDR1 and CDR2 (germline): DFQATT, SNEGSKA (reference sequence). Trimming left V 6 bases short and J 6 bases short, with 10 bases between. DNA for the CDR3: TGCAGTGCCACCCGGCCGGATACGCAGTATTTT. It specifies CSATRPDTQYF.

The rearrangement joins TRBV20-1 to TRBJ2-7, with TRBD1 matching 7 bases. CDR1 DFQATT and CDR2 SNEGSKA come from the germline V gene (reference sequence). V lost 6 bases, J lost 3 bases, and 2 bases stayed unmatched. This CDR3 spans 11 amino acids. In DNA, the CDR3 is TGCAGTGCGGCAGGGGGCTACGAGCAGTACTTC. Encoded protein: CSAAGGYEQYF.

On this clone itself: The germline gene is not matched at one end of the junction; a read error may be the cause. The V gene is TRBV19, the J gene TRBJ2-7; D is perhaps TRBD1 or TRBD2 (5 bases each). The CDR3 is 14 residues long. Germline V gene sequence: CDR1 LNHDA, CDR2 SQIVND (reference sequence). The CDR3 DNA follows: TGTGCCAGTAGTATTGGGGCAGACTATTACGGGCAGTACTTC. It codes for CASSIGADYYGQYF.

The chain has TRBV5-1 and TRBJ2-1, with a tentative D call TRBD1 (7 bases). The CDR3 has 15 amino acids. CDR1 and CDR2 from the germline V gene are SGHRS and YFSETQ. Trimming stripped 4 bases from V and 9 bases from J, with 20 bases between. CDR3 amino acids: CASSDSGGGWGEQFF. The CDR3 region has the DNA TGCGCCAGCAGCGACTCAGGGGGAGGCTGGGGTGAGCAGTTCTTC.